What follows are 31 T cell receptor beta chains derived from one specimen sequenced in a study of T-cell reconstitution after alpha-beta-depleted transplantation in children (dated by TCRdb to the mid-2010s). Library creation used PCR. TCRdb names Illumina HiSeq 2500 as the instrument used. Molecular barcoding was employed in the preparation of TCR libraries, with unique molecular identifiers being used to normalize TCRbeta repertoire quantification. The public reads were quality trimmed at Q25 with fastp and then assembled into clones with MiXCR by TCRdb, keeping productive beta chains. One record per CDR3 amino acid sequence lists the most common genes and DNA. This sample comprises around 200,000 distinct CDR3 sequences, about 6.4% of them detected only once. The ten largest clones add up to 3% of the sample. The sequences come from PBMCs from the stem cell graft donor, collected from the stem cell graft. The receptor source for this set is a human donor who donated a stem cell graft to a child with Wiskott-Aldrich syndrome.

Ten or more counts support this clonotype. The gene calls are TRBV10-3 and TRBJ2-3, with D perhaps TRBD1 (7 bases). V was pared by 7 bases and J by 3 bases, with 14 bases between. Germline V gene lookup returns CDR1 ENHRY and CDR2 SYGVKD. CDR3 length: 14 amino acids. CDR3 amino acids: CAITRQGGTDTQYF. In DNA form, the CDR3 reads TGTGCCATCACCAGACAGGGAGGAACAGATACGCAGTATTTT.

This clonotype has a count of ten or more. The gene calls are TRBV20-1 and TRBJ1-1, with TRBD1 identical over 9 bases. CDR1 and CDR2 from the germline V gene are DFQATT and SNEGSKA (reference sequence). V trimming: 3 bases; J trimming: 2 bases; junction bases outside the gene matches: 13. The CDR3 sequence is 17 residues long. The DNA of the CDR3 is TGCAGTGCTAGTGGTAGGATGGGGACAGGGTTTAACACTGAAGCTTTCTTT. It encodes CSASGRMGTGFNTEAFF.

This clonotype was recorded many times. This chain joins TRBV20-1 and TRBJ2-2, with TRBD1 matching over 7 bases. Germline CDR1 and CDR2: DFQATT and SNEGSKA (reference sequence). V trimming: 4 bases; J trimming: 6 bases; junction bases outside the gene matches: 8. The CDR3 is 14 amino acids. CDR3 in amino acids: CSAIFRGYAGELFF. The CDR3 coding sequence is TGCAGTGCTATTTTCAGGGGGTATGCCGGGGAGCTGTTTTTT.

This clonotype was detected many times. This chain uses TRBV27 with TRBJ1-1; D is uncertain. The V and J ends lost 3 bases and 4 bases respectively, with 9 bases between them. This CDR3 is built from 13 residues. Germline assignment: CDR1 MNHEY and CDR2 SMNVEV (reference sequence). The CDR3, as DNA: TGTGCCAGCAGTTTGGGGTCGGTCACTGAAGCTTTCTTT. This encodes CASSLGSVTEAFF.

As for this clonotype: One end of the junction varies from germline; a read error may be responsible. The gene calls are TRBV7-9 and TRBJ2-1; D unclear. Germline values: CDR1 SEHNR, CDR2 FQNEAQ (reference sequence). CDR3 size: 14 residues. CDR3 residues: CAISFGLPYNEQFF. Written as DNA, the CDR3 is TGTGCCATCAGCTTTGGGCTCCCCTACAATGAGCAGTTCTTC.

This clonotype was counted ten times or more. The rearrangement links TRBV12-3 or TRBV12-4 to TRBJ2-1; 13 bases align to TRBD2. This CDR3 region has 16 residues. Trimming cost V 6 bases and J 7 bases; bases outside gene matches: 9. The CDR3 sequence: CASRNRGLAGFNEQFF. The CDR3, as DNA: TGTGCCAGCAGAAATAGGGGACTAGCGGGATTTAATGAGCAGTTCTTC.

This clonotype was seen ten or more times. V gene TRBV6-5 combines with J gene TRBJ2-2; 7 nucleotides line up with TRBD1. Germline loops: CDR1 MNHEY, CDR2 SVGAGI. With V trimmed by 4 bases and J by 3 bases, 5 bases remained unmatched. The CDR3 runs 15 residues. The DNA of the CDR3 is TGTGCCAGCAGTTTATTACAGGGGTACACCGGGGAGCTGTTTTTT. Amino acids: CASSLLQGYTGELFF.

V and J are TRBV14 and TRBJ2-1, with D hard to call. The length of the CDR3 is 13 residues. Per germline, CDR1 SGHDN and CDR2 FVKESK. Trimming pared 5 bases from V and 5 bases from J, leaving 10 bases between. In DNA, the CDR3 is TGTGCCAGCAGCTCGTTTCTCCACAATGAGCAGTTCTTC. It encodes CASSSFLHNEQFF.

At least ten counts were recorded for this clonotype. V usage is TRBV12-3 or TRBV12-4 and J usage is TRBJ2-3; 9 nucleotides agree with TRBD2. The CDR3 extends over 16 amino acids. V lost 3 bases and J lost 0; bases outside the gene matches: 4. The CDR3 sequence: CASSLVAGASTDTQYF. In DNA, the CDR3 is TGTGCCAGCAGTTTGGTAGCGGGGGCTAGCACAGATACGCAGTATTTT.

This clonotype was found many times. The rearrangement uses TRBV5-5 and TRBJ2-1, with D unresolved. Trimming took 3 bases from V and 1 from J, leaving 8 bases between them. The CDR3 sequence is 14 residues long. Germline V gene lookup returns CDR1 SGHKS and CDR2 YYEKEE (reference sequence). The CDR3 sequence is CASSSVGSYNEQFF. The CDR3 DNA sequence: TGTGCCAGCAGCTCGGTCGGGTCCTACAATGAGCAGTTCTTC.

This clonotype was recorded at least ten times. The V call is TRBV5-1, the J call TRBJ2-5, with 10 bases identical to TRBD2. In germline, CDR1 is SGHRS, CDR2 YFSETQ. This CDR3 has 15 residues. The V gene end was trimmed by 4 bases and the J gene end by 2 bases; junction bases not matched to a gene: 5. CDR3 sequence: CASSPGLATQETQYF. DNA of the CDR3: TGCGCCAGCAGCCCGGGACTAGCGACACAAGAGACCCAGTACTTC.

The chain has TRBV5-1 and TRBJ2-6; tentatively, D is TRBD1 (6 bases). CDR3 length equals 17 residues. The germline V gene encodes CDR1 SGHRS and CDR2 YFSETQ. Trimming left V 4 bases short and J 4 bases short, with 18 bases between. CDR3 coding DNA: TGCGCCAGCAGCCCGGGCAGGGGTTCAGAAGGGGCCAACGTCCTGACTTTC. Translation gives CASSPGRGSEGANVLTF.

The chain carries TRBV12-3 or TRBV12-4 and TRBJ1-5, with 7 bases matching TRBD1. Trimming took 3 bases from V and 5 from J; bases not matched to a gene: 4. The length of the CDR3 is 14 residues. The DNA of the CDR3 is TGTGCCAGCAGTTTTACAGGGGATCATCAGCCCCAGCATTTT. Amino acid sequence: CASSFTGDHQPQHF.

This clonotype was picked up many times. The V and J genes are TRBV9 and TRBJ1-3; a possible D gene is TRBD1 (5 bases). This CDR3 has 14 residues. Germline V gene lookup returns CDR1 SGDLS and CDR2 YYNGEE. Trimming cost V 4 bases and J 4 bases, with 12 bases left between them. The CDR3 region has the DNA TGTGCCAGCAGCCCAAGTAGGGGAGGAAACACCATATATTTT. Encoded protein: CASSPSRGGNTIYF. Supplemented by reference TRBV9 and TRBJ1-3, the full variable domain reads DSGVTQTPKHLITATGQRVTLRCSPRSGDLSVYWYQQSLDQGLQFLIQYYNGEERAKGNILERFSAQQFPDLHSELNLSSLELGDSALYFCASSPSRGGNTIYFGEGSWLTVV.

This clonotype was picked up many times. V usage is TRBV5-1 and J usage is TRBJ2-7, with D perhaps given as TRBD1 or TRBD2 (5 bases each). In germline, CDR1 is SGHRS, CDR2 YFSETQ. This CDR3 is 13 amino acids long. Trimming cost V 2 bases and J 2 bases, with 8 bases left between them. CDR3 sequence reads: CASSFQGAYEQYF. The CDR3 region has the DNA TGCGCCAGCAGCTTTCAGGGAGCCTACGAGCAGTACTTC.

This clonotype appeared many times. This chain joins TRBV20-1 and TRBJ2-5, with 9 nucleotides matching TRBD2. Unmatched junction bases numbered 9, after V lost 3 bases and J lost 4 bases. In germline, CDR1 is DFQATT, CDR2 SNEGSKA (reference sequence). The CDR3 extends over 15 amino acids. The CDR3 DNA reads as TGCAGTGCTAGCGAGCTAGCGGGAAGGGGAGAGACCCAGTACTTC. Its translation: CSASELAGRGETQYF.

This clonotype was seen ten or more times. The chain has TRBV20-1 and TRBJ2-3; D not resolved. CDR3 length: 11 residues. Trimming pared 6 bases from V and 5 bases from J, leaving 9 bases between. The germline gives CDR1 DFQATT, CDR2 SNEGSKA (reference sequence). This chain's CDR3 is CSAKWGDTQYF. DNA for the CDR3: TGCAGTGCCAAGTGGGGAGATACGCAGTATTTT.

This clonotype was seen repeatedly, ten times or more. The rearrangement links TRBV11-3 to TRBJ2-7; 9 bases are a match to TRBD1. V gave up 6 bases and J gave up 3 bases; unmatched junction bases: 6. This CDR3 contains 14 residues. CDR1 and CDR2 (germline): SGHNT, YENEEA. In DNA form, the CDR3 reads TGTGCCAGCAGTCCCGGGACAGGGAACTACGAGCAGTACTTC. It yields the protein CASSPGTGNYEQYF.

This clonotype has a count of ten or more. The chain is built from TRBV29-1 and TRBJ1-2, with D uncertain. The CDR3 is made up of 14 amino acids. V lost 1 base and J lost 6, with 15 bases in between. The germline V gene encodes CDR1 SQVTM and CDR2 ANQGSEA. The CDR3 DNA follows: TGCAGCGTTGAAGGTCTACAGCGTGGGGATGGCTACACCTTC. It translates to CSVEGLQRGDGYTF.

Concerning this clonotype: This may be a read error: a much more frequent sequence differs by one nucleotide. The chain has TRBV10-2 and TRBJ1-1, with 7 bases matching TRBD1. CDR3 size: 16 residues. The V and J ends lost 11 bases and 0 bases, in that order; junction bases with no gene match: 15. In germline, CDR1 is WSHSY, CDR2 SAAADI. CDR3 nucleotides: TGCGCCTGCACCTCTCCACAGGGGACATTGAACACTGAAGCTTTCTTT. It yields the protein CACTSPQGTLNTEAFF.

This clonotype has at least ten counts. J is TRBJ1-2 and V is TRBV29-1; 7 positions agree with TRBD1. With 6 bases clipped from V and 7 bases from J, the junction kept 17 bases outside the gene matches. In germline, CDR1 is SQVTM, CDR2 ANQGSEA. CDR3 length equals 15 residues. For the CDR3, the DNA is TGCAGCGTCCCTCTATGGACAGGACTTATAGGTGGCTACACCTTC. Translation gives CSVPLWTGLIGGYTF.

This clonotype has a count of ten or more. The V call is TRBV20-1, the J call TRBJ2-7, with D possibly TRBD1 on 5 matching bases. CDR3 size: 15 residues. V gave up 2 bases and J gave up 2 bases, with 16 bases separating them. Germline V lookup: CDR1 DFQATT, CDR2 SNEGSKA (reference sequence). CDR3 residues: CSARPTDGRAYEQYF. The DNA for the CDR3 is TGCAGTGCTAGACCCACCGATGGCAGGGCCTACGAGCAGTACTTC.

This clonotype came up many times. For the CDR3, the DNA is TGTGCCAGCAGCTTAGTGGCCGCAGAAGAGACCCAGTACTTC. It specifies CASSLVAAEETQYF. The V gene is TRBV7-2, the J gene TRBJ2-5; D is undetermined. CDR3 length: 14 residues. V was shortened by 1 base and J by 3 bases, with 9 bases between the two germline ends. Germline V CDR1 and CDR2: SGHTA, FQGNSA.

This clonotype was seen ten or more times. The genes are TRBV3-1 and TRBJ2-1; the D is unclear. The V end lost 5 bases, the J end lost 7 bases, and 9 bases lay between the germline ends. Germline V CDR1 and CDR2: LGHDT, YNNKEL (reference sequence). This CDR3 has 12 amino acids. The CDR3 DNA follows: TGTGCCAGCAGCTTCCTTAGGAATGAGCAGTTCTTC. Amino acids: CASSFLRNEQFF.

This clonotype was detected ten times or more. The V and J genes are TRBV6-5 and TRBJ2-7, with D possibly being TRBD1 (6 bases). Deletions cut 3 bases from V and 2 bases from J, with 14 bases between. CDR3 length equals 15 residues. Germline CDR1 MNHEY, CDR2 SVGAGI. This CDR3 is CASSYGGTQTYEQYF. The CDR3 coding sequence is TGTGCCAGCAGTTATGGTGGGACACAAACCTACGAGCAGTACTTC.

This clonotype has only a few counts. The V call is TRBV4-1, the J call TRBJ1-1; no definite D call. This CDR3 region has 14 residues. Germline loops: CDR1 MGHRA, CDR2 YSYEKL. Trimming shortened V by 6 bases and J by 1 base, and 12 bases separated the two germline ends. The CDR3 coding sequence is TGCGCCAGCAGGTCGACACGGGAGAACACTGAAGCTTTCTTT. Protein: CASRSTRENTEAFF.

This chain links TRBV5-6 with TRBJ1-2, with 7 bases fitting TRBD1. Germline V gene lookup returns CDR1 SGHDT and CDR2 YYEEEE. V shed 4 bases and J 4 bases; nucleotides not matched to a gene: 7. The CDR3 extends over 14 amino acids. The DNA for the CDR3 is TGTGCCAGCAGCCAACCGGGACAGCTCTATGGCTACACCTTC. It codes for CASSQPGQLYGYTF. The full variable domain, in which reference TRBV5-6 and TRBJ1-2 provide the parts outside the CDR3, is DAGVTQSPTHLIKTRGQQVTLRCSPKSGHDTVSWYQQALGQGPQFIFQYYEEEERQRGNFPDRFSGHQFPNYSSELNVNALLLGDSALYLCASSQPGQLYGYTFGSGTRLTVV.

The chain links TRBV5-4 to TRBJ2-3, with TRBD2 as a possible D gene (6 bases). Looked up from germline, CDR1 is SGHNT and CDR2 is YYREEE (reference sequence). The CDR3 extends over 15 amino acids. The V and J ends lost 4 bases and 0 bases respectively, with 12 bases between them. CDR3 DNA sequence: TGTGCCAGCAGCCTCCTTAGCGGAAGCACAGATACGCAGTATTTT. It is translated as CASSLLSGSTDTQYF.

The genes are TRBV3-1 and TRBJ1-6; D is possibly TRBD1 (5 bases). CDR1 and CDR2 from the germline V gene are LGHDT and YNNKEL (reference sequence). The V end lost 4 bases, the J end lost 4 bases, and 8 bases lay between the germline ends. CDR3 size: 14 residues. The CDR3 nucleotides are TGTGCCAGCAGCCCGACAGCTTATAATTCACCCCTCCACTTT. It specifies CASSPTAYNSPLHF. The full variable domain, in which reference TRBV3-1 and TRBJ1-6 provide the parts outside the CDR3, is DTAVSQTPKYLVTQMGNDKSIKCEQNLGHDTMYWYKQDSKKFLKIMFSYNNKELIINETVPNRFSPKSPDKAHLNLHINSLELGDSAVYFCASSPTAYNSPLHFGNGTRLTVT.

This clonotype was seen many times. The V call is TRBV20-1, the J call TRBJ2-7; 14 bases align to TRBD2. Germline V gene lookup returns CDR1 DFQATT and CDR2 SNEGSKA (reference sequence). After removal of 3 bases from V and 3 bases from J, the junction contained 1 base not matched to a gene. CDR3 length: 14 amino acids. CDR3 coding DNA: TGCAGTGCTAGGACTAGCGGGAGGGTCTACGAGCAGTACTTC. Amino acid sequence: CSARTSGRVYEQYF.

This clonotype was picked up many times. This chain uses TRBV4-1 with TRBJ2-1; TRBD1 aligns across 10 bases. CDR1 and CDR2 from the germline V gene are MGHRA and YSYEKL. V was clipped by 4 bases and J by 15 bases; unmatched bases: 18. This CDR3 is 16 amino acids long. The CDR3 here is CASSPGERSGQGLWFF. In DNA form, the CDR3 reads TGCGCCAGCAGCCCTGGGGAGAGGTCGGGACAGGGGCTTTGGTTCTTC.